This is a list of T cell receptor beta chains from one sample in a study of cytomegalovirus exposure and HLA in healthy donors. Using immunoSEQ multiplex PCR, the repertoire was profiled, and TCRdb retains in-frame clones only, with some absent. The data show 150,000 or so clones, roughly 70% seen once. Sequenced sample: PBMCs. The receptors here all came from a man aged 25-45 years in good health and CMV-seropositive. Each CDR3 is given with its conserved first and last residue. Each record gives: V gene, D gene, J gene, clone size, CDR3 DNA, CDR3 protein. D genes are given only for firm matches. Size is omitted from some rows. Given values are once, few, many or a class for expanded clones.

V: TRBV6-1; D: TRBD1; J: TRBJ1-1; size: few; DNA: TGTGCCAGCGGAGACAGGGAAACTGAAGCTTTCTTT; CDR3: CASGDRETEAFF
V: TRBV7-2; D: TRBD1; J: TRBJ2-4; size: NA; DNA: TGTGCCAGCAGCCCCTGGACAGGTCCCCAAAACATTCAGTACTTC; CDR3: CASSPWTGPQNIQYF
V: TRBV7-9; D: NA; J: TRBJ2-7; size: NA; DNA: TGTGCCAGCAGCTCTTCCCCCCTCTTCTACGAGCAGTACTTC; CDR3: CASSSSPLFYEQYF
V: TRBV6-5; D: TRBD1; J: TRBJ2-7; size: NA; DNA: TGTGCCAGCAGTAGACAGGGAAGGAACTACGAGCAGTACTTC; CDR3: CASSRQGRNYEQYF
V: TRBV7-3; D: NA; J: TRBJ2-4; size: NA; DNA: TGTGCCAGCAGCGATCCCGCCGGTGAAAACATTCAGTACTTC; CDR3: CASSDPAGENIQYF
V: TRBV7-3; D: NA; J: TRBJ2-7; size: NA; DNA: TGTGCCAGCAGCCCGGGTGGGTCGGGGAACTACGAGCAGTACTTC; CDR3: CASSPGGSGNYEQYF
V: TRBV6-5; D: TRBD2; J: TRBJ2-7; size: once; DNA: TGTGCCAGCAGTCGCCACGCGGGAGATGCCTACGAGCAGTACTTC; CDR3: CASSRHAGDAYEQYF
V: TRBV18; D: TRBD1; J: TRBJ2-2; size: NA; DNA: TGTGCCAGCTCACCGGTCGGGACAGGATACACCGGGGAGCTGTTTTTT; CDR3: CASSPVGTGYTGELFF
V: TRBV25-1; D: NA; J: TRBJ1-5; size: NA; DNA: TGTGCCAGCAGTAGGGGAGGGTCTGAAAATCAGCCCCAGCATTTT; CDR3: CASSRGGSENQPQHF
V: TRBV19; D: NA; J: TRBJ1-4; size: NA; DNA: TGTGCTTCGCTAATGACAGGAGCAACTAATGAAAAACTGTTTTTT; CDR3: CASLMTGATNEKLFF
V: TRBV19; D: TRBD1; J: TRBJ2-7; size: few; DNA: TGTGCCAGTAGTATTGCGACAGGGGTTTACGAGCAGTACTTC; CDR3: CASSIATGVYEQYF
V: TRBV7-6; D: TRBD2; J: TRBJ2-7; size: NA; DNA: TGTGCCAGCAGCCCCCTAGCGGGAGATATCTACGAGCAGTACTTC; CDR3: CASSPLAGDIYEQYF
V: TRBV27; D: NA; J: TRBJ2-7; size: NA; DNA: TGTGCCAGCCAGGGTGAGATCGACGAGCAGTACTTC; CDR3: CASQGEIDEQYF
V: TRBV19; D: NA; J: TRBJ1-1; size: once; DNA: TGTGCCAGTAGTAATCTGGGGGGCACTGAAGCTTTCTTT; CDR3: CASSNLGGTEAFF
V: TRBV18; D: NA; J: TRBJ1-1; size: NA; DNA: TGTGCCAGCTCCCTAACCGGGAATTCAGGGGACACTGAAGCTTTCTTT; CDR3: CASSLTGNSGDTEAFF
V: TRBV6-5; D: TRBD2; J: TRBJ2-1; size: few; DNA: TGTGCCAGCAGTCTAGAGCGGGGCTACAATGAGCAGTTCTTC; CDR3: CASSLERGYNEQFF
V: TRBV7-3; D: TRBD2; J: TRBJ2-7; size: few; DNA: TGTGCCAGCAGCCTAATACTAGCGCCTACTTCGGAGCAGTACTTC; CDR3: CASSLILAPTSEQYF
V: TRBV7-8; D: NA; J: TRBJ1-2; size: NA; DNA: TGTGCCAGCAGCTCCGTCACCGGGACACTCTATGGCTACACCTTC; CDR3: CASSSVTGTLYGYTF
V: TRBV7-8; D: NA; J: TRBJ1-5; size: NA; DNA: TGTGCCAGCAGCTTAGAGCTTAGGGGTTATAGCAATCAGCCCCAGCATTTT; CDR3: CASSLELRGYSNQPQHF
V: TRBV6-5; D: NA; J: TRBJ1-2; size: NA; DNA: TGTGCCAGCAGTTACACATTCACGGAGGGCTACACCTTC; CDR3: CASSYTFTEGYTF
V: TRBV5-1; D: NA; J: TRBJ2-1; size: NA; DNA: TGCGCCAGCAGTTACTTACGGCTAGCTGTGGCCAATGAGCAGTTCTTC; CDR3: CASSYLRLAVANEQFF
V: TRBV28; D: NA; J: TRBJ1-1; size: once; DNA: TGTGCCAGTCGACAGACGAACACTGAAGCTTTCTTT; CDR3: CASRQTNTEAFF
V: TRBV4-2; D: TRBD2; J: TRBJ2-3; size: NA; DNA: TGTGCCAGCAGCCAAGATGGGACGGGAGGATCCACAGATACGCAGTATTTT; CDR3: CASSQDGTGGSTDTQYF
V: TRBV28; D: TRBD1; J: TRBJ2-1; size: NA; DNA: TGTGCCAGCAGTCCCACTGACCGACAGGGGAGACGCAATGAGCAGTTCTTC; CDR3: CASSPTDRQGRRNEQFF